This T cell receptor beta chain was documented in a study of metastatic and nonmetastatic thyroid tumors. Study as a whole: Patients with malignant and benign thyroid disease provided blood and tumor or nodule tissue, whose repertoires were compared.

Source study methods: Using the CDR3 differences seen across clinicopathological groups, the authors built a distant-metastasis classifier for papillary thyroid cancer, which was meant to discriminate distant-metastatic patients. TCRdb redid the clone calls on the PCR reads using MiXCR. What appears here as the V and J calls and clone size reflects TCRdb's work, not the paper's. There are some 27,000 clones in the sample; roughly 4% occur only once, and roughly 3.1% lies in the top ten. Study observations and caveats: Relative to benign nodules, malignant thyroid tumors were reportedly characterized by significantly elevated TCR beta diversity in blood and tumor.

Regarding this clone: The antigen is unknown.

This CDR3 is 16 amino acids long. The V gene's germline CDR1 is SGHRS and CDR2 YFSETQ. After removal of 4 bases from V and 3 bases from J, the junction contained 11 bases not matched to a gene. All patients reached thyroid surgery having received no treatment beforehand. The chain recombines TRBV5-1 with TRBJ2-7; TRBD1 matches 9 bases. Sequencing was done on a sample of blood. The TCR was taken from a male donor with papillary thyroid cancer or a benign thyroid nodule (not recorded which). Some clones in this sample may be carry-over from other donors' samples. The CDR3 loop reads CASSQYPGTGNYEQYF. The CDR3 region has the DNA TGCGCCAGCAGCCAATACCCGGGGACAGGGAACTACGAGCAGTACTTC.